The next 23 T cell receptor beta chains were all read from a single sample in a study of CD8 T cells in ankylosing spondylitis. TCRdb analysed the 5' RACE reads with MiXCR anew, one entry per CDR3 protein. The table has hundreds of thousands of distinct CDR3 sequences, roughly 25% seen once; the top ten hold around 6.3%. The specimen sequenced was blood, either unsorted or a sorted T cell fraction (not recorded which). The receptors come from a male donor with ankylosing spondylitis or in good health (not recorded which).

This clonotype was seen many times. The V and J genes are TRBV4-3 and TRBJ2-5; perhaps TRBD1 as D (5 bases). The CDR3 extends over 15 amino acids. Trimming took off 0 bases at V and 1 base at J, with 9 bases between the two ends. The germline V gene encodes CDR1 LGHNA and CDR2 YSLEER. CDR3 protein: CASSQDTGSQETQYF. The CDR3 coding sequence is TGCGCCAGCAGCCAAGATACAGGTAGCCAAGAGACCCAGTACTTC.

This clonotype has ten or more counts. The CDR3 spells CASSQEKYQETQYF. The CDR3 coding sequence is TGCGCCAGCAGCCAAGAAAAGTACCAAGAGACCCAGTACTTC. J is TRBJ2-5 and V is TRBV4-3; D is undetermined. The CDR3 sequence is 14 residues long. Trimming cost V 0 bases and J 0 bases, with 5 bases left between them. Germline lookup yields CDR1 LGHNA and CDR2 YSLEER.

This clonotype showed up many times. The V gene is TRBV11-2, the J gene TRBJ2-7, with a tentative D call TRBD2 (5 bases). V was cut by 0 bases and J by 6 bases, with 12 bases left in between. Germline assignment: CDR1 SGHAT and CDR2 FQNNGV. The CDR3 is 14 amino acids. The CDR3 bases are TGTGCCAGCAGCTTAGAACTAGTTCGACGCGAGCAGTACTTC. This gives the protein CASSLELVRREQYF.

This clonotype was counted at least ten times. CDR3 DNA: TGTGCCAGCAGCCAAAGTCCCCCTAGAAATGAGCAGTTCTTC. Protein: CASSQSPPRNEQFF. The chain uses TRBV3-1 and TRBJ2-1; D not certain. Deletions cut 2 bases from V and 7 bases from J, with 12 bases between. The germline V gene encodes CDR1 LGHDT and CDR2 YNNKEL (reference sequence). CDR3 length equals 14 residues.

This clonotype was recorded many times. This chain links TRBV7-2 with TRBJ2-1; no clear D. This CDR3 region has 14 residues. Trimming removed 5 bases at V and 0 bases at J, with 8 bases between. Germline V gene sequence: CDR1 SGHTA, CDR2 FQGNSA. The CDR3 nucleotides read TGTGCCAGCAGCCCAGCTAGCTCCTACAATGAGCAGTTCTTC. Translation: CASSPASSYNEQFF.

This clonotype was observed at least ten times. The rearrangement uses TRBV20-1 and TRBJ2-1; TRBD2 matches 10 bases. Germline lookup yields CDR1 DFQATT and CDR2 SNEGSKA (reference sequence). This CDR3 region has 13 residues. The V gene end was trimmed by 3 bases and the J gene end by 6 bases; junction bases not matched to a gene: 2. The CDR3 sequence is CSARSGGGNEQFF. CDR3 nucleotide sequence: TGCAGTGCTAGGAGCGGGGGGGGCAATGAGCAGTTCTTC.

This clonotype has at least ten counts. The chain is built from TRBV24-1 and TRBJ2-7; TRBD1 matches at 9 bases. This CDR3 is 14 amino acids long. In germline, CDR1 is KGHDR, CDR2 SFDVKD. The V and J ends lost 8 bases and 6 bases, in that order; junction bases with no gene match: 10. The CDR3 region has the DNA TGTGCCACCACAATCCGGGACAGGGCTTGCGAGCAGTACTTC. This translates into CATTIRDRACEQYF.

This clonotype was counted ten times or more. V usage is TRBV5-6 and J usage is TRBJ1-5, with D unresolved. Trimming left V 3 bases short and J 1 base short, with 2 bases between. Germline values: CDR1 SGHDT, CDR2 YYEEEE. The CDR3 sequence is 12 residues long. The CDR3 loop is CASSWSNQPQHF. The DNA of the CDR3 is TGTGCCAGCAGCTGGAGCAATCAGCCCCAGCATTTT.

This clonotype showed up many times. The rearrangement uses TRBV6-6 and TRBJ1-1, with D uncertain. The V and J ends lost 7 bases and 6 bases respectively, with 9 bases between them. This CDR3 spans 11 amino acids. Germline V gene lookup returns CDR1 MNHNY and CDR2 SVGAGI (reference sequence). The CDR3 sequence: CASKWVAEAFF. The DNA for the CDR3 is TGTGCCAGCAAGTGGGTGGCTGAAGCTTTCTTT.

This clonotype was seen repeatedly, ten times or more. J is TRBJ2-7 and V is TRBV20-1, with TRBD1 as a possible D gene (5 bases). The CDR3 runs to 13 residues. Germline CDR1 DFQATT, CDR2 SNEGSKA (reference sequence). Trimming left V 4 bases short and J 0 bases short, with 10 bases between. DNA of the CDR3: TGCAGTGCTAATAAGGGGTCCTCCTACGAGCAGTACTTC. Its translation is CSANKGSSYEQYF.

This clonotype was found a few times. The genes are TRBV5-6 and TRBJ2-7, with TRBD1 matching over 8 bases. CDR1 is SGHDT, CDR2 YYEEEE, per germline. J lost 5 bases, V lost 4 bases, and 14 bases had no gene match. The CDR3 loop spans 16 amino acids. The CDR3: CASSGQTRGPWDEQYF. CDR3 DNA: TGTGCCAGCAGCGGACAGACCAGGGGGCCATGGGACGAGCAGTACTTC.

This clonotype was seen many times. V and J are TRBV25-1 and TRBJ2-7, with a weak D call TRBD2 (6 bases). V gave up 6 bases and J gave up 1 base, with 13 bases separating them. CDR3 length: 14 amino acids. Germline V gene sequence: CDR1 MGHDK, CDR2 SYGVNS. CDR3 DNA: TGTGCCAGCAGCTCTTCGGGAGTTTCCTACGAGCAGTACTTC. Amino acid sequence: CASSSSGVSYEQYF.

This clonotype was counted ten times or more. Relative to the germline gene, one junction end is altered; a read error may explain this. This chain uses TRBV12-3 or TRBV12-4 with TRBJ1-5; TRBD1 is a possible D gene (6 bases). The CDR3 has 17 residues. CDR3 residues: CASSVRDTGNSNQPQHF. The CDR3 bases are TGTGCCAGCAGTGTCCGGGACACGGGGAATAGCAACCAGCCCCAGCATTTT.

The V gene is TRBV4-2, the J gene TRBJ2-7, with a possible D match to TRBD2 (5 bases). This CDR3 region has 15 residues. V shed 4 bases and J shed 5 bases, with 18 bases lying between them. Germline V gives CDR1 LGHNA, CDR2 YNFKEQ. CDR3 region: CASSPGPLGSHEQYF. The CDR3 DNA reads as TGTGCCAGCAGCCCCGGGCCCCTGGGGAGCCACGAGCAGTACTTC.

The chain carries TRBV3-1 and TRBJ1-2; no clear D. CDR1 and CDR2 from the germline V gene are LGHDT and YNNKEL (reference sequence). V gave up 0 bases and J gave up 9 bases, with 14 bases separating them. There are 14 residues in the CDR3. CDR3 sequence (DNA): TGTGCCAGCAGCCAAGATAATTTCGTTGGGAGCTACACCTTC. Amino acids: CASSQDNFVGSYTF. The full variable domain, with the rest looked up from reference TRBV3-1 and TRBJ1-2, is DTAVSQTPKYLVTQMGNDKSIKCEQNLGHDTMYWYKQDSKKFLKIMFSYNNKELIINETVPNRFSPKSPDKAHLNLHINSLELGDSAVYFCASSQDNFVGSYTFGSGTRLTVV.

Concerning this clonotype itself: With a much larger clone just one base away, this may be a read error. The chain couples TRBV12-3 or TRBV12-4 to TRBJ2-3, with TRBD1 identical over 7 bases. CDR3 length equals 12 residues. CDR3 sequence reads: CASSGTDDTQNF. The CDR3 DNA reads as TGTGCCAGCAGTGGGACAGATGATACGCAGAATTTT.

The CDR3 loop reads CSVEGLAGGYNEQFF. The CDR3 region has the DNA TGCAGCGTTGAAGGGCTAGCGGGAGGGTACAATGAGCAGTTCTTC. The chain couples TRBV29-1 to TRBJ2-1, with 12 positions matching TRBD2. The CDR3 totals 15 residues. The V segment lost 1 base and the J segment 4 bases; nucleotides outside the gene matches: 2. Germline V gives CDR1 SQVTM, CDR2 ANQGSEA.

Comment on this clonotype: A read error may produce the germline difference seen at one junction end. The chain carries TRBV5-1 and TRBJ1-4; 9 bases line up with TRBD1. The CDR3 contains 17 residues. Germline V gene data show CDR1 as SGHRS and CDR2 as YFSETQ. The CDR3: CASSLGGQGFVGEKLFF. The CDR3 DNA is TGCGCCAGCAGCTTGGGGGGACAGGGCTTTGTCGGTGAAAAACTTTTTTTT.

The sample holds many counts of this clonotype. The rearrangement uses TRBV28 and TRBJ2-2; possible D gene TRBD1, 6 bases. The CDR3 is 12 residues long. Germline CDR1 reads MDHEN; CDR2 reads SYDVKM. The V and J ends lost 6 bases and 9 bases respectively, with 11 bases between them. The CDR3 bases are TGTGCCAGCAGCTCAGGGGCCCGGGAGCTGTTTTTT. It specifies CASSSGARELFF.

This clonotype has only a few counts. The CDR3 sequence: CASMWGDRGRTDTQYF. The CDR3 DNA follows: TGTGCCAGCATGTGGGGGGACAGGGGACGCACAGATACGCAGTATTTT. The rearrangement links TRBV6-2 or TRBV6-3 to TRBJ2-3; 10 nucleotides agree with TRBD1. The CDR3 length is 16 residues. The junction had 8 bases not matched to a gene; V was cut back by 7 bases and J by 1 base. CDR1 and CDR2 from the germline V gene are MNHEY and SVGEGT.

The V and J genes are TRBV12-3 or TRBV12-4 and TRBJ1-1; possible D gene TRBD1, 5 bases. The ends were cut back, 1 base at V and 4 bases at J, with 16 bases in the middle. The CDR3 covers 16 residues. The CDR3 DNA reads as TGTGCCAGCAGTTTAGTTCCGTGGGGCACAACCACTGAAGCTTTCTTT. It translates to CASSLVPWGTTTEAFF.

A few counts support this clonotype. This chain links TRBV10-3 with TRBJ2-7; D is uncertain. The CDR3 loop spans 15 amino acids. Looked up from germline, CDR1 is ENHRY and CDR2 is SYGVKD. Trimming stripped 2 bases from V and 0 bases from J, with 11 bases between. CDR3 residues: CAISETGQSSYEQYF. CDR3 DNA sequence: TGTGCCATCAGTGAGACCGGCCAGAGCTCCTACGAGCAGTACTTC.

This clonotype was found many times. The CDR3 region is CASSWWVAANIYNEQFF. CDR3 in DNA: TGTGCCAGCAGCTGGTGGGTAGCGGCCAACATTTACAATGAGCAGTTCTTC. J is TRBJ2-1 and V is TRBV5-6; the D gene is possibly TRBD2 (6 bases). V was trimmed by 3 bases and J by 4 bases, leaving 20 bases between them. Germline CDR1 and CDR2: SGHDT and YYEEEE. CDR3 length: 17 residues.